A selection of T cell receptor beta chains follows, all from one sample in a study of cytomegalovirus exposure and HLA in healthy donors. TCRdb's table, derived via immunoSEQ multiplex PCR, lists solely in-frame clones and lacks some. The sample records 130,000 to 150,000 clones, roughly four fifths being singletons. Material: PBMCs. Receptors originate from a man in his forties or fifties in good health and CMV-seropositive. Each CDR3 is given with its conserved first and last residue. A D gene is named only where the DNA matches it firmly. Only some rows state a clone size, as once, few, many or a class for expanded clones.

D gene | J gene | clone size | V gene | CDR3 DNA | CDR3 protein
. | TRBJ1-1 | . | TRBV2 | TGTGCCAGCAGGGCAGATTCGAACACTGAAGCTTTCTTT | CASRADSNTEAFF
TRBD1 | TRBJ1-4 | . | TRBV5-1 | TGCGCCAGCAGCTTGGGTCCCGGGACAGGGGAAGAAAAACTGTTTTTT | CASSLGPGTGEEKLFF
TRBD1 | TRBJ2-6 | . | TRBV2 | TGTGCCAGCAGCCTGACCAGGGGGCTGACTGGGGCCAACGTCCTGACTTTC | CASSLTRGLTGANVLTF
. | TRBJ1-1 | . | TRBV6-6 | TGTGCCAGCAGTTACTCGGGGGCGCGGACTGAAGCTTTCTTT | CASSYSGARTEAFF
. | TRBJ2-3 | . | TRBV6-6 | TGTGCCAGCTTTAAGGCGGGTAGCACAGATACGCAGTATTTT | CASFKAGSTDTQYF
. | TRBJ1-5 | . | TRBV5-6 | TGTGCCAGCACCCCGGGATTAGGAAATCAGCCCCAGCATTTT | CASTPGLGNQPQHF
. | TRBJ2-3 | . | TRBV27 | TGTGCCAGCAGTTTAGGTTTTGGCAGGGGAGGCACAGATACGCAGTATTTT | CASSLGFGRGGTDTQYF
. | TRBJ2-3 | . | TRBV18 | TGTGCCAGCTCTACCAGAGACAGCGATACGCAGTATTTT | CASSTRDSDTQYF
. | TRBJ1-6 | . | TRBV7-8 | TGTGCCAGCAGCCCATACAGGGCATCCAATTCACCCCTCCACTTT | CASSPYRASNSPLHF
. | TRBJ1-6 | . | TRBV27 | TGTGCCAGCAGGAGGGCTTATAATTCACCCCTCCACTTT | CASRRAYNSPLHF
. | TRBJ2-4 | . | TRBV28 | TGTGCCAGCAGTCGCGGGACTGGGGACATTCAGTACTTC | CASSRGTGDIQYF
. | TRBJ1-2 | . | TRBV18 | TGTGCCAGCTCACCACCTAACGGGGGCTACACCTTC | CASSPPNGGYTF
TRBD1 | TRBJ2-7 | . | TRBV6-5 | TGTGCCAGCAGTTCGGGACAGAAGTTCTACGAGCAGTACTTC | CASSSGQKFYEQYF
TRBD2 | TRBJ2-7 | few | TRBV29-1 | TGCAGCGCTGGGGGGGGTGGGGGACTAGCGGGAGCGGACGAGCAGTACTTC | CSAGGGGGLAGADEQYF
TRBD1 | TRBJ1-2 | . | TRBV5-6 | TGTGCCAGCAGCTTGGGGGGACAGACGAACGGCTACACCTTC | CASSLGGQTNGYTF
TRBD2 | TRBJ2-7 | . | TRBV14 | TGTGCCAGCAGCCCTAGCGGTTACTCCTACGAGCAGTACTTC | CASSPSGYSYEQYF
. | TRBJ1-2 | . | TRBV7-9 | TGTGCCAGCAGCTTAATCGAGGGCTACACCTTC | CASSLIEGYTF
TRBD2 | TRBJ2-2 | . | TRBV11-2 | TGTGCCAGCAGCTTTACTAGCGGGTACACCGGGGAGCTGTTTTTT | CASSFTSGYTGELFF
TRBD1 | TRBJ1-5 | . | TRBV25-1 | TGTGCCAGCAGTTACAGGGGTAGCAATCAGCCCCAGCATTTT | CASSYRGSNQPQHF
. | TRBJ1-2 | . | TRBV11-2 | TGTGCCAGCAGCTTTGCCTCTGGAGGGGGCTACACCTTC | CASSFASGGGYTF
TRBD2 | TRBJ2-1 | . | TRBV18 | TGTGCCAGCTCACCAGTTGCGGGGGGGGCCAATGAGCAGTTCTTC | CASSPVAGGANEQFF
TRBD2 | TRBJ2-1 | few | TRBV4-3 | TGCGCCAGCAGCCAAGATGGGGGGGACTCCCTCAATGAGCAGTTCTTC | CASSQDGGDSLNEQFF
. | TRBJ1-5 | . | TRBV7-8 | TGTGCCAGCAGCCTAAACCCCGGACAGCTTTATCAGCCCCAGCATTTT | CASSLNPGQLYQPQHF
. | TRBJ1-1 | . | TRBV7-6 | TGTGCCAGCAGCTCGAACCGGGACATTCCTTTCTTT | CASSSNRDIPFF
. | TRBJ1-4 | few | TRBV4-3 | TGCGCCAGCAGCCAGAACAGGGCAAAGCGAGAAAAACTGTTTTTT | CASSQNRAKREKLFF
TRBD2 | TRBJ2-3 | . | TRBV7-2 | TGTGCCAGCAGCTTAGCGTCCGGGACTAGTAGGGATACGCAGTATTTT | CASSLASGTSRDTQYF
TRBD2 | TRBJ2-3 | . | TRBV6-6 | TGTGCCAGCAGTTTGCCGCGGGGGGCGGCGGATACGCAGTATTTT | CASSLPRGAADTQYF
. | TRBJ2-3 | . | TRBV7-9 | TGTGCCAGCAGCTTAGGAGCTGGAGGGCGAGCAGATACGCAGTATTTT | CASSLGAGGRADTQYF
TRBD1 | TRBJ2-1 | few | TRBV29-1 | TGCAGCGTTATAAGGACAGGGCGGATTGAGCAGTTCTTC | CSVIRTGRIEQFF
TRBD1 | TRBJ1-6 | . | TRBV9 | TGTGCCAGCAGCGTCGGGGGACAGAGCTCCTATAATTCACCCCTCCACTTT | CASSVGGQSSYNSPLHF
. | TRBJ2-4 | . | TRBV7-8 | TGTGCCAGCAGCTTAGGACCGAAGGGGACCAAAAACATTCAGTACTTC | CASSLGPKGTKNIQYF
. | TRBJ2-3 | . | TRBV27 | TGTGCCAGCACGGGGAACACAGATACGCAGTATTTT | CASTGNTDTQYF
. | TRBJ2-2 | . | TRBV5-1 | TGCGCCAGCAGCTTGGCCGGGGGAGGATACACCGGGGAGCTGTTTTTT | CASSLAGGGYTGELFF
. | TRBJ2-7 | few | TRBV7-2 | TGTGCCAGCAGCACTGGACAGAGAACCTACGAGCAGTACTTC | CASSTGQRTYEQYF
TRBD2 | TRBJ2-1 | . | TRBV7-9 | TGTGCCAGCAGCTTACTAGCGGGAGGCGGGGATGAGCAGTTCTTC | CASSLLAGGGDEQFF
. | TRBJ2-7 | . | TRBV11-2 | TGTGCCAGCAGCCGCGGAGGGGTTTTTAACGAGCAGTACTTC | CASSRGGVFNEQYF
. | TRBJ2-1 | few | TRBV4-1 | TGCGCCAGCAGCCAAGAAAAGGGGGGGCACACCACCTACAATGAGCAGTTCTTC | CASSQEKGGHTTYNEQFF
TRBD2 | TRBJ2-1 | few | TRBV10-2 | TGCGCCAGCAGTGACCCCCCAGCGGGAGTTAGGAATGAGCAGTTCTTC | CASSDPPAGVRNEQFF
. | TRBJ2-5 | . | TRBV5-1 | TGCGCCAGCAGCGACTCAGCGGTCCCCTACCAAGAGACCCAGTACTTC | CASSDSAVPYQETQYF
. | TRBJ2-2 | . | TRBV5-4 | TGTGCCAGCAGCCCGGATACTAGGGACACCGGGGAGCTGTTTTTT | CASSPDTRDTGELFF
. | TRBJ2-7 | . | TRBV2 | TGTGCCAGCAGTGATATCTACGAGCAGTACTTC | CASSDIYEQYF
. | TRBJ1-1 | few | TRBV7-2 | TGTGCCAGCAGCCGTTGGACAGTCAAGAACACTGAAGCTTTCTTT | CASSRWTVKNTEAFF
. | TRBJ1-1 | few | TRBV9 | TGTGCCAGCAGCGTAGGACTAAGTCGCACGAACACTGAAGCTTTCTTT | CASSVGLSRTNTEAFF
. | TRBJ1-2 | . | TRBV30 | TGTGCCTGGAGTGTACTTCGCTATGGCTACACCTTC | CAWSVLRYGYTF
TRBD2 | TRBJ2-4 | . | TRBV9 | TGTGCCAGCAGCGCGACTAGCGGGAGTAGTGGCATTCAGTACTTC | CASSATSGSSGIQYF
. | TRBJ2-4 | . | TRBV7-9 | TGTGCCAGCAGCCTCCGGGACTGGAGGGACTTC | CASSLRDWRDF